Each of the 10 T cell receptor beta chains below was sequenced from the same sample in a study of OX40 agonist ivuxolimab in advanced cancers. Sequencing used immunoSEQ multiplex PCR; TCRdb keeps in-frame clones, though not all of them. The sample lists 50,000 to 70,000 clones; around 93% were seen once. The starting material was CD4+ or CD8+ T cells sorted from blood, obtained in a trial of the OX40 agonist ivuxolimab. These receptors originate from an adult with an advanced solid tumor such as melanoma, head and neck, liver or kidney cancer.

The V call is TRBV10-1, the J call TRBJ1-1; D is perhaps TRBD1 (5 bases). The CDR3 is 13 amino acids. With 4 bases removed from V and 1 base from J, the gap between germline ends came to 7 bases. Germline V lookup: CDR1 WNHNN, CDR2 SYGVQD (reference sequence). CDR3 sequence: CASSAQANTEAFF. CDR3 nucleotides: TGCGCCAGCAGTGCACAGGCGAACACTGAAGCTTTCTTT.

This clone was observed once. The chain recombines TRBV10-3 with TRBJ2-7, with 11 positions matching TRBD2. The J segment lost 3 bases and the V segment lost 6 bases, leaving 4 bases of the junction unmatched. There are 14 residues in the CDR3. Germline V gene sequence: CDR1 ENHRY, CDR2 SYGVKD. The CDR3 nucleotides are TGTGCCATCAGGGAGGGGACTAGCGGCTACGAGCAGTACTTC. Amino acids: CAIREGTSGYEQYF.

This sequence joins TRBV6-1 and TRBJ2-7; 7 bases are a match to TRBD1. The J segment lost 12 bases and the V segment lost 6 bases, leaving 11 bases of the junction unmatched. Germline-derived CDR1 and CDR2 are MNHNS and SASEGT. This CDR3 has 12 residues. The CDR3: CASRPRDSPPYF. The CDR3 DNA reads as TGTGCCAGCAGGCCCCGGGACAGCCCGCCGTACTTC.

This sequence joins TRBV27 and TRBJ2-7; D remains ambiguous. Germline V gene sequence: CDR1 MNHEY, CDR2 SMNVEV (reference sequence). The length of the CDR3 is 11 residues. Trimming shortened V by 5 bases and J by 2 bases, and 4 bases separated the two germline ends. The CDR3, as DNA: TGTGCCAGCAGTCTAACCTACGAGCAGTACTTC. It specifies CASSLTYEQYF.

This CDR3 is CASSIGTTNTGELFF. CDR3 nucleotides: TGTGCCAGTAGTATCGGGACTACGAACACCGGGGAGCTGTTTTTT. This chain uses TRBV19 with TRBJ2-2, with 7 positions matching TRBD2. CDR1 is LNHDA, CDR2 SQIVND, per germline (reference sequence). The CDR3 is made up of 15 amino acids. V lost 3 bases and J lost 0; bases outside the gene matches: 1.

This chain uses TRBV5-6 with TRBJ2-1; possibly TRBD2 for D (5 bases). This CDR3 is built from 14 residues. The germline V and J ends were trimmed by 6 bases and 9 bases, with 19 bases remaining between them. Germline-derived CDR1 and CDR2 are SGHDT and YYEEEE. CDR3 sequence reads: CASIPVGRELEQFF. Written as DNA, the CDR3 is TGTGCCAGCATCCCGGTTGGCCGGGAACTTGAGCAGTTCTTC.

V usage is TRBV6-5 and J usage is TRBJ1-1, with 9 nucleotides matching TRBD1. Per germline, CDR1 MNHEY and CDR2 SVGAGI. CDR3 length: 14 amino acids. V shed 6 bases, J shed 6 bases, and the junction held 8 bases outside the gene matches. The CDR3 sequence: CASRNRDRVAEAFF. CDR3 bases: TGTGCCAGCAGAAACCGGGACAGGGTGGCTGAAGCTTTCTTT.

The V call is TRBV11-3, the J call TRBJ2-7; 14 bases fit TRBD2. This CDR3 comprises 14 residues. J was trimmed by 7 bases and V by 7 bases; bases with no gene match: 6. Germline CDR1 SGHNT, CDR2 YENEEA. The CDR3 nucleotides read TGTGCCAGCACCGGGACTAGCGGGAGTCGGGAGCAGTACTTC. Translated: CASTGTSGSREQYF.

The chain carries TRBV5-1 and TRBJ2-1, with 12 bases fitting TRBD2. Trimming removed 4 bases from V and 3 bases from J; junction bases left unmatched: 2. Germline CDR1 SGHRS, CDR2 YFSETQ. The CDR3 runs 15 residues. The CDR3 reads CASSPGLAGYNEQFF. The CDR3 coding sequence is TGCGCCAGCAGCCCGGGACTAGCGGGCTACAATGAGCAGTTCTTC.

V gene TRBV4-1 combines with J gene TRBJ2-1; 10 nucleotides match TRBD2. From germline, CDR1 is MGHRA and CDR2 YSYEKL. Losses at the gene ends were 3 bases for V and 3 bases for J; bases not matched to a gene: 5. This CDR3 comprises 16 residues. The CDR3 spells CASSHPGLANYNEQFF. Written as DNA, the CDR3 is TGCGCCAGCAGCCACCCGGGACTAGCGAACTACAATGAGCAGTTCTTC.